This T cell receptor (beta chain) emerged from a study of blood T cells in healthy people across ages. Germline values: CDR1 LNHNV, CDR2 YYDKDF (reference sequence). Trimming removed 6 bases from V and 0 bases from J, with 14 bases in between. The CDR3 length is 15 residues. It was with a sample-barcoded 5' primer and a J-beta primer mix that a second PCR of about 7 to 12 cycles was run. Each of the cDNA molecules was tagged by a template-switch adaptor with 12 random nucleotides. TCRdb itself ran the 5' RACE reads through MiXCR, one entry per CDR3 protein. The sample carries under 2 million distinct CDR3 sequences, around 35% recorded once. Healthy Caucasians from Russia aged about 6 to 90 served as donors. Total RNA, at least 5.5 micrograms per sample, came from PBMCs. This clonotype was recorded a few times.

This clonotype was obtained from a woman in her twenties or thirties in good health. The chain couples TRBV15 to TRBJ1-2; D remains unclear. The sequenced sample was blood. The CDR3 nucleotides read TGTGCCACCAGATTGGACCTTAGTGCTAACTATGGCTACACCTTC. It encodes CATRLDLSANYGYTF.